The rows below give T cell receptor beta chains drawn from one sample of a study of blood T cell repertoires in COVID-19. The data were produced by immunoSEQ multiplex PCR, yet TCRdb's version contains in-frame clones alone and is incomplete. The sample includes 85,000 to 90,000 clones, almost 85% seen only once; the top ten take 0.95% to 1.5%. Sequences were obtained from peripheral blood. These receptors were collected from an elderly woman with acute or convalescent COVID-19. Both conserved end residues are part of each CDR3. Each record gives: clone size, V gene, D gene, J gene, CDR3 DNA, CDR3 protein. D genes are given only for firm matches. A row's size may be missing; if present it is once, few, many or a size class.

.	TRBV6-1	.	TRBJ2-7	TGTGCCAGCAGTGTGCGAGCGGACAGACCCTATTCCTACGAGCAGTACTTC	CASSVRADRPYSYEQYF
.	TRBV28	TRBD1	TRBJ2-7	TGTGCCAGCAGACCTACCCGAGCCGGGACAGGGTCCTACGAGCAGTACTTC	CASRPTRAGTGSYEQYF
.	TRBV18	TRBD2	TRBJ2-1	TGTGCCAGCTCACCGCCTCGCACCCGGGAGGGCCATAATGAGCAGTTCTTC	CASSPPRTREGHNEQFF
.	TRBV6-6	.	TRBJ1-4	TGTGCCCGCTCGGGGGTTCCGGCGAGGGAAAAACTGTTTTTT	CARSGVPAREKLFF
.	TRBV7-2	TRBD2	TRBJ2-1	TGTGCCAGCAGCTTTGCCCTAGCGGGGGGCCGGGAGCAGTTCTTC	CASSFALAGGREQFF
.	TRBV15	.	TRBJ1-2	TGTGCCACCAGCAGTGAAATAGGACCCGGACAGATCTATGGCTACACCTTC	CATSSEIGPGQIYGYTF
few	TRBV6-5	.	TRBJ2-7	TGTGCCAGCAGCGTCCAGCGGAGCTCTTTTTACGAGCAGTACTTC	CASSVQRSSFYEQYF
.	TRBV10-3	.	TRBJ1-1	TGTGCCATCAGTGATCATGATTACCGGGTGAACACTGAAGCTTTCTTT	CAISDHDYRVNTEAFF
.	TRBV19	TRBD2	TRBJ2-2	TGTGCCAGTAGAACTAGCGGGATCAACACCGGGGAGCTGTTTTTT	CASRTSGINTGELFF
few	TRBV27	TRBD1	TRBJ2-2	TGTGCCAGCAGTCATATAGGGGGCATCGGGGAGCTGTTTTTT	CASSHIGGIGELFF
.	TRBV3-1/TRBV3-2	.	TRBJ2-3	TGTGCCAGCAGCCCGGGGTCGGCTACGCAGTATTTT	CASSPGSATQYF
.	TRBV19	TRBD2	TRBJ2-7	TGTGCCAGTAGTCGAGCGGGAGGGTCCTCCTACGAGCAGTACTTC	CASSRAGGSSYEQYF
once	TRBV6-5	TRBD2	TRBJ2-5	TGTGCCAGCAGTCGAAGCGGGACTCTTCAAGAGACCCAGTACTTC	CASSRSGTLQETQYF
.	TRBV4-2	.	TRBJ2-1	TGTGCCAGCAGCCAAGATGGGGGCGGCTCCTACAATGAGCAGTTCTTC	CASSQDGGGSYNEQFF
.	TRBV4-2	.	TRBJ2-1	TGTGCCAGCAGCCAGGGTCTAGGGGGGGCCTACAATGAGCAGTTCTTC	CASSQGLGGAYNEQFF
.	TRBV12-5	.	TRBJ1-3	TGTGCTAGTGGTTTGGACCGGGCTGGAAACACCATATATTTT	CASGLDRAGNTIYF
few	TRBV15	.	TRBJ1-5	TGTGCCACCAGCAAGGGGCTTAGCAATCAGCCCCAGCATTTT	CATSKGLSNQPQHF
once	TRBV7-9	TRBD1	TRBJ2-1	TGTGCCAGCACCTACCTCCGACAGGGAAACTTGTTCTTC	CASTYLRQGNLFF
.	TRBV7-2	.	TRBJ2-5	TGTGCCAGCAGCTTAGGCGGGGTGGGGTACTTC	CASSLGGVGYF
.	TRBV7-2	.	TRBJ2-5	TGTGCCAGCAGCTTAGCGGGCGGGGAGACCCAGTACTTC	CASSLAGGETQYF
.	TRBV7-9	.	TRBJ1-4	TGTGCCAGCAGCTTATTGAGGGAGGAGTGGGGCGGTGAAAAACTGTTTTTT	CASSLLREEWGGEKLFF
.	TRBV28	TRBD1	TRBJ1-2	TGTGCCACGTCCCACCCCGGGACAGGGAACCGTAAGAACCACCCCTCCGATGGCTACACCTTC	CATSHPGTGNRKNHPSDGYTF
.	TRBV18	.	TRBJ1-1	TGTGCCAGCTCGACAGGCAGGGGCGACACTGAAGCTTTCTTT	CASSTGRGDTEAFF
.	TRBV3-1/TRBV3-2	.	TRBJ1-6	TGTGCCAGCAGCCAACAGCAGGGGTTGTCACCCCTCCACTTT	CASSQQQGLSPLHF